These 15 T cell receptor beta chains came from one sample sequenced in a study of post-analysis software for immune sequencing data (dated by TCRdb to between 2015 and 2017). Study-level results and caveats: Roughly 5 TRBV segments, including TRBV5-6, TRBV5-1 and TRBV20-1, were significantly more frequent in patients than controls.

Libraries were built with PCR. TCRdb names Illumina HiSeq 2500 as the instrument used. To reduce PCR and sequencing biases, unique molecular identifiers were built into the TCR beta cDNA libraries. The public reads were reprocessed in TCRdb via fastp at Q25 and MiXCR, keeping in-frame beta chains. Duplicate CDR3 protein sequences are folded into a single record with the most common DNA and genes. Present in this sample are approximately 730,000 distinct CDR3 sequences, roughly 27% of which were seen just once. The ten largest clonotypes hold roughly 0.54% of the sample. The antigens of these receptors remain unknown. Sequencing input: blood. These TCRs come from a girl between 5 and 17 years old with multiple sclerosis.

This clonotype was seen more than once but under ten times. A clone one base away is much larger, so this may be a read error. This sequence joins TRBV11-2 and TRBJ2-3; D gene uncertain. CDR1 is SGHAT, CDR2 FQNNGV, per germline. Trimming shortened V by 2 bases and J by 4 bases, and 4 bases separated the two germline ends. The CDR3 has 12 amino acids. CDR3 residues: CASSLWADTQYF. The CDR3 DNA reads as TGTGCCAGCAGCTTATGGGCAGATACGCAGTATTTT.

In this sample, this clonotype turned up once. The chain uses TRBV12-3 or TRBV12-4 and TRBJ2-3; 12 bases are shared with TRBD2. V dropped 2 bases and J dropped 6; count of bases not matched to a gene: 21. The CDR3 runs to 21 residues. The DNA of the CDR3 is TGTGCCAGCAGTTTATTCCCCCCTAGCGGGAGGGCCACTGGGACTATGGATACGCAGTATTTT. Translated, it gives CASSLFPPSGRATGTMDTQYF.

The chain uses TRBV4-3 and TRBJ2-7; TRBD1 agrees at 7 bases. Germline V gene data show CDR1 as LGHNA and CDR2 as YSLEER. The J segment lost 2 bases and the V segment lost 1 base, leaving 5 bases of the junction unmatched. The CDR3 is 15 amino acids. This CDR3 is CASSQVQGGPYEQYF. The CDR3 region has the DNA TGCGCCAGCAGCCAAGTTCAAGGGGGCCCCTACGAGCAGTACTTC.

This chain links TRBV29-1 with TRBJ2-7, with 7 positions matching TRBD1. There are 16 residues in the CDR3. Germline V gives CDR1 SQVTM, CDR2 ANQGSEA. Trimming took 6 bases from V and 0 from J; bases not matched to a gene: 14. CDR3 region: CSVTFYPTGSSYEQYF. CDR3 coding DNA: TGCAGCGTGACTTTCTACCCGACAGGGAGCTCCTACGAGCAGTACTTC.

The chain uses TRBV4-3 and TRBJ2-7, with D perhaps matching TRBD1 (6 bases). V was shortened by 0 bases and J by 3 bases, with 12 bases between the two germline ends. Germline V gene sequence: CDR1 LGHNA, CDR2 YSLEER. The CDR3 is 15 residues long. CDR3 amino acids: CASSQDMGRGYEQYF. CDR3 bases: TGCGCCAGCAGCCAAGATATGGGCAGGGGCTACGAGCAGTACTTC.

The V and J genes are TRBV7-2 and TRBJ1-5; the D gene is possibly TRBD1 (6 bases). Looked up from germline, CDR1 is SGHTA and CDR2 is FQGNSA. With 2 bases removed from V and 2 bases from J, the gap between germline ends came to 16 bases. This CDR3 has 17 residues. The DNA for the CDR3 is TGTGCCAGCAGCTTAAACTTTGGGGGCTCGGGCAATCAGCCCCAGCATTTT. Translation: CASSLNFGGSGNQPQHF.

Ten or more counts support this clonotype. The chain employs TRBV10-3 and TRBJ2-3, with 9 bases fitting TRBD1. V lost 11 bases to trimming and J lost 4 bases; unmatched junction nucleotides: 13. There are 15 residues in the CDR3. Germline loops: CDR1 ENHRY, CDR2 SYGVKD. CDR3 bases: TGTGCCGTCGTTCCGGGACAGGGACAGGCAGATACGCAGTATTTT. It codes for CAVVPGQGQADTQYF.

This clonotype was counted only a few times. The chain has TRBV12-3 or TRBV12-4 and TRBJ2-7, with unresolved D. This CDR3 contains 16 residues. V lost 2 bases and J 2 bases, leaving 16 bases between the germline ends. CDR3 amino acids: CASSLIKGFYAYEQYF. CDR3 bases: TGTGCCAGCAGTTTAATCAAAGGATTCTACGCCTACGAGCAGTACTTC.

This clonotype was seen once. The chain combines TRBV28 with TRBJ2-1, with 12 positions matching TRBD2. Germline V gene sequence: CDR1 MDHEN, CDR2 SYDVKM. The CDR3 extends over 17 amino acids. With 5 bases clipped from V and 4 bases from J, the junction kept 9 bases outside the gene matches. CDR3 nucleotide sequence: TGTGCCAGCAGTAAACCTAGCGGGGGGGGCCCGTACAATGAGCAGTTCTTC. As protein: CASSKPSGGGPYNEQFF.

The V and J genes are TRBV7-9 and TRBJ2-3, with TRBD1 identical over 8 bases. The CDR3 consists of 16 residues. Germline CDR1 reads SEHNR; CDR2 reads FQNEAQ (reference sequence). With 5 bases clipped from V and 0 bases from J, the junction kept 7 bases outside the gene matches. The chain's CDR3 is CASSPRTGSSTDTQYF. DNA for the CDR3: TGTGCCAGCAGCCCTCGGACAGGGAGTAGCACAGATACGCAGTATTTT.

This clonotype came up once. The junction does not match germline at one end; this may be a read error. The gene calls are TRBV20-1 and TRBJ1-6; perhaps TRBD1 as D (6 bases). The CDR3 consists of 17 residues. The germline CDR1 and CDR2 sequences are DFQATT and SNEGSKA (reference sequence). The CDR3 DNA follows: TGCAGTGCTAGAGATGAGCGGCAGGGGTCGCTTGGTTCACCCCCCCACTTT. Translating gives CSARDERQGSLGSPPHF.

This clonotype has more than one count but fewer than ten. V gene TRBV2 combines with J gene TRBJ1-5; D gene uncertain. This CDR3 contains 14 residues. The V gene's germline CDR1 is SNHLY and CDR2 FYNNEI. Deletions cut 4 bases from V and 3 bases from J, with 10 bases between. The DNA of the CDR3 is TGTGCCAGCAGTGTCCGGCACCTCAATCAGCCCCAGCATTTT. Protein: CASSVRHLNQPQHF.

This clonotype has more than one count but fewer than ten. The V gene is TRBV9, the J gene TRBJ2-1; 7 bases are shared with TRBD2. The CDR3 consists of 16 residues. Per germline, CDR1 SGDLS and CDR2 YYNGEE. Trimming cost V 0 bases and J 4 bases; bases outside gene matches: 7. CDR3 bases: TGTGCCAGCAGCGTAGGGGGGGGTTCGTGGTACAATGAGCAGTTCTTC. It yields the protein CASSVGGGSWYNEQFF. Based on the CDR3 plus reference TRBV9 and TRBJ2-1, the full variable domain is DSGVTQTPKHLITATGQRVTLRCSPRSGDLSVYWYQQSLDQGLQFLIQYYNGEERAKGNILERFSAQQFPDLHSELNLSSLELGDSALYFCASSVGGGSWYNEQFFGPGTRLTVL.

Concerning this clonotype itself: This sequence may be a read error, since a much larger clone differs from it by one base. This chain links TRBV6-5 with TRBJ1-2; perhaps TRBD1 as D (6 bases). The length of the CDR3 is 15 residues. V lost 5 bases and J 0 bases, leaving 13 bases between the germline ends. CDR1 and CDR2 from the germline V gene are MNHEY and SVGAGI. The DNA for the CDR3 is TGTGCCAGCAGTCCCTGCGGGGGCCCTAACTATGGCTACACCTTC. Protein sequence: CASSPCGGPNYGYTF.

This clonotype occurred a few times. This chain uses TRBV29-1 with TRBJ2-5; 11 nucleotides line up with TRBD2. Germline V lookup: CDR1 SQVTM, CDR2 ANQGSEA. The CDR3 loop spans 15 amino acids. V trimming: 5 bases; J trimming: 9 bases; junction bases outside the gene matches: 14. CDR3 amino acids: CSVKRVAGGLGAQYF. For the CDR3, the DNA is TGCAGCGTTAAGAGGGTAGCGGGAGGGTTGGGAGCCCAGTACTTC.